This T cell receptor (beta chain) appears in the sequencing data of a study of blood T cell repertoires in COVID-19. Generated by immunoSEQ multiplex PCR, the TCRdb table keeps only in-frame clones and is missing some. The sample contains a few hundred thousand clones, 84% of which appear only once. The V segment lost 0 bases and the J segment 4 bases; nucleotides outside the gene matches: 5. The V gene's germline CDR1 is LNHNV and CDR2 YYDKDF (reference sequence). The length of the CDR3 is 16 residues. Study members were between about 18 and 90 years old and lived in some 22 US regions. Recovered participants had two consecutive negative NP/OP PCR tests, healthcare professional clearance, or symptom resolution.

The material sequenced was PBMCs or T cells enriched from blood (not recorded which). The gene calls are TRBV15 and TRBJ2-1; 8 positions match TRBD2. The receptor comes from a woman in her thirties or forties who had recovered from COVID-19. The CDR3 here is CATSREVPGGYNEQFF. CDR3 sequence (DNA): TGTGCCACCAGCAGAGAAGTCCCGGGAGGGTACAATGAGCAGTTCTTC. Full variable domain (outside the CDR3, taken from reference TRBV15 and TRBJ2-1): DAMVIQNPRYQVTQFGKPVTLSCSQTLNHNVMYWYQQKSSQAPKLLFHYYDKDFNNEADTPDNFQSRRPNTSFCFLDIRSPGLGDTAMYLCATSREVPGGYNEQFFGPGTRLTVL.